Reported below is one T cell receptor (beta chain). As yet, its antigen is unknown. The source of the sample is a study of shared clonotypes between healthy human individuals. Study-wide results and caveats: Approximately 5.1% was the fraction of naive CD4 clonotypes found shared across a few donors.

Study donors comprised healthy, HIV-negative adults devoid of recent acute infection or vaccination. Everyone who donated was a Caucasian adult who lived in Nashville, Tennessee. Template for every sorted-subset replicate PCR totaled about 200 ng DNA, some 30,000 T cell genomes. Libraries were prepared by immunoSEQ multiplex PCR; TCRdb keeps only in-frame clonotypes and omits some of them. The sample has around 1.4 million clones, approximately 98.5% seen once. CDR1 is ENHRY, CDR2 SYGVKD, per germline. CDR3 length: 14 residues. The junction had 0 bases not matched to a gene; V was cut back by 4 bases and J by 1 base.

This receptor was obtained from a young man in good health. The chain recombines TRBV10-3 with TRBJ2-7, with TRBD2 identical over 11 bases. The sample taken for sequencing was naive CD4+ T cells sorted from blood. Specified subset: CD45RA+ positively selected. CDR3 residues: CAISGLAGSYEQYF. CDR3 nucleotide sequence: TGTGCCATCAGTGGACTAGCGGGATCCTACGAGCAGTACTTC.